This T cell receptor beta chain was sequenced for a study of shared clonotypes between healthy human individuals. The repertoire was sequenced with immunoSEQ multiplex PCR; TCRdb's copy has only in-frame clones and lacks some. Of fewer than 3 million clones in the sample, 85% to 95% were seen once. Looked up from germline, CDR1 is KGHSH and CDR2 is LQKENI. CDR3 length: 14 residues. Deletions cut 3 bases from V and 5 bases from J, with 11 bases between. The TCR was taken from a man aged 18 to 29 in good health. Some clones in this sample may be carry-over from other donors' samples. The V call is TRBV18, the J call TRBJ2-1; no clear D gene. Sequences were obtained from naive CD4+ T cells from PBMCs. Subset noted: CD45RA+ positively selected. CDR3 in amino acids: CASSPYQVNNEQFF. Written as DNA, the CDR3 is TGTGCCAGCTCACCTTACCAGGTTAACAATGAGCAGTTCTTC.